Below, 9 T cell receptor beta chains from the same sample are listed, as sequenced in a study of cytomegalovirus exposure and HLA in healthy donors. A multiplex PCR was run with 60 Vbeta primers and 13 Jbeta primers. Assay used: immunoSEQ multiplex PCR; TCRdb lists only in-frame clones, some missing. Here the sample spans approximately 100,000 clones, 77% being singletons. The sample consisted of PBMCs. These receptors all stem from a man between 35 and 55 years old in good health and CMV-seropositive.

The gene calls are TRBV9 and TRBJ2-7, with TRBD1 matching over 7 bases. Germline CDR1 SGDLS, CDR2 YYNGEE. The V segment lost 4 bases and the J segment 4 bases; nucleotides outside the gene matches: 5. There are 13 residues in the CDR3. The CDR3, as DNA: TGTGCCAGCAGCTCGGGACAGTGGTACGAGCAGTACTTC. This sequence encodes CASSSGQWYEQYF. Together with reference TRBV9 and TRBJ2-7, the CDR3 gives the full variable domain: DSGVTQTPKHLITATGQRVTLRCSPRSGDLSVYWYQQSLDQGLQFLIQYYNGEERAKGNILERFSAQQFPDLHSELNLSSLELGDSALYFCASSSGQWYEQYFGPGTRLTVT.

This clone occurred a few times. J is TRBJ2-1 and V is TRBV6-6, with TRBD2 matching 7 bases. The length of the CDR3 is 15 residues. V trimming: 4 bases; J trimming: 9 bases; junction bases outside the gene matches: 12. Per the germline V gene, CDR1 is MNHNY and CDR2 is SVGAGI (reference sequence). The CDR3 is CASSSASGFWGEQFF. The CDR3 nucleotides are TGTGCCAGCAGTTCGGCTAGCGGTTTCTGGGGTGAGCAGTTCTTC.

This rearrangement joins TRBV4-3 to TRBJ2-7; 11 bases are shared with TRBD1. The CDR3 contains 17 residues. Germline trimming cut 4 bases from V and 3 bases from J; bases unmatched to any gene: 11. Germline V CDR1 and CDR2: LGHNA, YSLEER. In DNA form, the CDR3 reads TGCGCCAGCAGCCCTAAGACCGCCGGGACAGGGGGCTACGAGCAGTACTTC. Translation gives CASSPKTAGTGGYEQYF.

This chain's CDR3 is CASSYSSNRDDAFF. The CDR3 DNA is TGTGCCAGCAGTTACTCGAGTAACAGGGATGATGCTTTCTTT. This rearrangement joins TRBV6-6 to TRBJ1-1, with a tentative D call TRBD1 (6 bases). CDR1 and CDR2 from the germline V gene are MNHNY and SVGAGI (reference sequence). There are 14 residues in the CDR3. Deletions cut 0 bases from V and 11 bases from J, with 16 bases between.

This clone has only a few counts. The chain has TRBV6-7 and TRBJ1-2; D might be TRBD1 (5 bases). TRBV6-7 qualifies as an ORF whose function is uncertain. V was pared by 6 bases and J by 3 bases, with 29 bases between. There are 19 residues in the CDR3. DNA of the CDR3: TGTGCCAGCAGCAAATTACCTTTCATCGGCAGGGAGGGAGACTATGGCTACACCTTC. Translation gives CASSKLPFIGREGDYGYTF.

The CDR3 coding sequence is TGTGCCAGCAGTAGGACAGGCGGCTCTGGAAACACCATATATTTT. It encodes CASSRTGGSGNTIYF. This chain joins TRBV6-5 and TRBJ1-3; TRBD1 matches at 7 bases. This CDR3 spans 15 amino acids. The junction had 4 bases not matched to a gene; V was cut back by 5 bases and J by 0 bases. Looked up from germline, CDR1 is MNHEY and CDR2 is SVGAGI.

There are a few counts of this clone. The chain employs TRBV7-2 and TRBJ2-7, with unresolved D. CDR1 SGHTA and CDR2 FQGNSA come from the germline V gene. Trimming removed 5 bases at V and 0 bases at J, with 11 bases between. CDR3 length equals 14 residues. CDR3 residues: CASSASANSYEQYF. DNA for the CDR3: TGTGCCAGCAGCGCGTCAGCGAACTCCTACGAGCAGTACTTC.

The CDR3 nucleotides are TGTGCCAGCAGTCCCTCGGGGAGCCAAGCTAACTATGGCTACACCTTC. Its protein is CASSPSGSQANYGYTF. The chain recombines TRBV6-4 with TRBJ1-2; D unclear. There are 16 residues in the CDR3. Germline CDR1 and CDR2: MRHNA and SNTAGT. V was shortened by 5 bases and J by 0 bases, with 16 bases between the two germline ends.

The V and J genes are TRBV6-4 and TRBJ1-1; a possible D gene is TRBD1 (5 bases). This CDR3 has 13 residues. Trimming stripped 5 bases from V and 7 bases from J, with 14 bases between. Germline CDR1 and CDR2: MRHNA and SNTAGT. The CDR3 coding sequence is TGTGCCAGCAGTATTACAGGAAGGGATGAAGCTTTCTTT. This translates into CASSITGRDEAFF.